What follows are 6 T cell receptor beta chains derived from one specimen sequenced in a study of OX40 agonist ivuxolimab in advanced cancers. Data came from immunoSEQ multiplex PCR; TCRdb stores just in-frame clones and leaves some out. The data contain tens of thousands of clones, approximately 92% of them singletons. The sample was CD4+ or CD8+ T cells sorted from blood, taken in a trial of the OX40 agonist ivuxolimab. Receptor source: an adult with an advanced solid tumor such as melanoma, head and neck, liver or kidney cancer.

The chain recombines TRBV5-6 with TRBJ2-4; D may be TRBD1 (5 bases). V lost 2 bases and J 7 bases, leaving 16 bases between the germline ends. Per germline, CDR1 SGHDT and CDR2 YYEEEE. The CDR3 totals 15 residues. This chain's CDR3 is CASSFLTGKLNIQYF. Written as DNA, the CDR3 is TGTGCCAGCAGCTTCCTTACAGGCAAATTGAACATTCAGTACTTC. The whole variable domain, filled in from reference TRBV5-6 and TRBJ2-4, reads DAGVTQSPTHLIKTRGQQVTLRCSPKSGHDTVSWYQQALGQGPQFIFQYYEEEERQRGNFPDRFSGHQFPNYSSELNVNALLLGDSALYLCASSFLTGKLNIQYFGAGTRLSVL.

The chain employs TRBV5-1 and TRBJ1-3; D uncertain. Trimming shortened V by 3 bases and J by 2 bases, and 0 bases separated the two germline ends. Germline loops: CDR1 SGHRS, CDR2 YFSETQ. This CDR3 contains 11 residues. The chain's CDR3 is CASSSGNTIYF. Here the CDR3 DNA reads TGCGCCAGCAGCTCTGGAAACACCATATATTTT.

This clone was detected once. This sequence joins TRBV5-1 and TRBJ1-4; TRBD1 matches 9 bases. J lost 8 bases, V lost 6 bases, and 8 bases had no gene match. The CDR3 covers 14 residues. CDR1 and CDR2 (germline): SGHRS, YFSETQ. CDR3 sequence (DNA): TGCGCCAGCACGCTACAGGGGGCAGGGGAAAAACTGTTTTTT. It codes for CASTLQGAGEKLFF. Looking up the rest from reference TRBV5-1 and TRBJ1-4 gives the full variable domain: KAGVTQTPRYLIKTRGQQVTLSCSPISGHRSVSWYQQTPGQGLQFLFEYFSETQRNKGNFPGRFSGRQFSNSRSEMNVSTLELGDSALYLCASTLQGAGEKLFFGSGTQLSVL.

This chain uses TRBV18 with TRBJ2-5, with TRBD2 matching over 9 bases. Germline CDR1 and CDR2: KGHSH and LQKENI. The CDR3 contains 16 residues. The trim removed 3 bases at V and 4 bases at J, leaving 9 bases unmatched. CDR3 region: CASSPQRGARGETQYF. The CDR3 bases are TGTGCCAGCTCACCGCAGCGGGGGGCGCGTGGAGAGACCCAGTACTTC.

The V gene is TRBV29-1, the J gene TRBJ2-5, with a weak D call TRBD2 (6 bases). The CDR3 is 16 residues long. V was clipped by 2 bases and J by 1 base, with 17 bases between them. Germline V gives CDR1 SQVTM, CDR2 ANQGSEA. CDR3 residues: CSVEKLAGNPQETQYF. CDR3 nucleotide sequence: TGCAGCGTTGAAAAACTGGCGGGAAACCCCCAAGAGACCCAGTACTTC. The variable domain in full, with the rest retrieved from reference TRBV29-1 and TRBJ2-5, is SAVISQKPSRDICQRGTSLTIQCQVDSQVTMMFWYRQQPGQSLTLIATANQGSEATYESGFVIDKFPISRPNLTFSTLTVSNMSPEDSSIYLCSVEKLAGNPQETQYFGPGTRLLVL.

The chain's CDR3 is CASSWAGGDEKLFF. CDR3 in DNA: TGTGCCAGCAGCTGGGCAGGGGGCGATGAAAAACTGTTTTTT. The rearrangement uses TRBV5-6 and TRBJ1-4; 8 bases align to TRBD1. The CDR3 sequence is 14 residues long. The junction had 4 bases not matched to a gene; V was cut back by 3 bases and J by 6 bases. Per the germline V gene, CDR1 is SGHDT and CDR2 is YYEEEE.